The rows below give T cell receptor beta chains drawn from one sample of a study of blood T cell repertoires in COVID-19. The repertoire was sequenced with immunoSEQ multiplex PCR; TCRdb's copy has only in-frame clones and lacks some. This sample has about 100,000 clones; roughly 80% occur once, and the top ten carry approximately 31%. Sequencing was carried out using peripheral blood. The source of these receptors is a man between 65 and 85 years old with active or convalescent COVID-19. CDR3s include the opening cysteine and the closing phenylalanine or tryptophan. D genes are given only for firm matches. Clone size is shown for a subset of rows, as once, few, many or a class of expanded clone.

j_call d_call clone_size v_call cdr3_nt cdr3_aa
TRBJ2-3 TRBD1 . TRBV4-3 TGCGCCAGCAGCCCGTTAGGGGGCGGTTCAGATACGCAGTATTTT CASSPLGGGSDTQYF
TRBJ2-2 . . TRBV20-1 TGCAGTGCTAGTCAGGCAGGGACCGGGGAGCTGTTTTTT CSASQAGTGELFF
TRBJ2-7 . . TRBV6-2/TRBV6-3 TGTGCCAGCAGTTACGGGGTTAGCGGCTACGAGCAGTACTTC CASSYGVSGYEQYF
TRBJ1-6 TRBD1 . TRBV6-2/TRBV6-3 TGTGCCAGCAGTCACCTATCCGGGACAGTGGATTCACCCCTCCACTTT CASSHLSGTVDSPLHF
TRBJ1-5 TRBD1 . TRBV2 TGTGCCAGCAGTGAGAACAGGGGGCACGGTCAGCCCCAGCATTTT CASSENRGHGQPQHF
TRBJ1-1 . many TRBV25-1 TGTGCCAGCAGTGCGATCGACGGGAGAAACACTGAAGCTTTCTTT CASSAIDGRNTEAFF
TRBJ2-5 . . TRBV21-1 TGTGCCAGCAGCACGATGGGGTTAGCGGGGATCCAAGAGACCCAGTACTTC CASSTMGLAGIQETQYF
TRBJ2-3 TRBD2 . TRBV9 TGTGCCAGCAGCGTGGGCGGCGGACTAGCCGCAGATACGCAGTATTTT CASSVGGGLAADTQYF
TRBJ1-1 TRBD1 . TRBV6-5 TGTGCCAGCAGGACAGGGGGCAGAACTGAAGCTTTCTTT CASRTGGRTEAFF
TRBJ1-2 . . TRBV27 TGTGCCAGCAGACAAAACTATGGCTACACCTTC CASRQNYGYTF
TRBJ2-1 . few TRBV25-1 TGTGCCAGCAGTCACCGGACAGTGCCTGAGGGTAATGAGCAGTTCTTC CASSHRTVPEGNEQFF
TRBJ2-2 . . TRBV5-1 TGCGCCAACAAGGGGGAAACCGGGGAGCTGTTTTTT CANKGETGELFF
TRBJ2-3 . . TRBV19 TGTGCCAGTAGCGGACTTAGCACAGATACGCAGTATTTT CASSGLSTDTQYF
TRBJ2-7 TRBD2 . TRBV7-9 TGTGCCGTGTCCTTCAGCGGGAAAAATTACGAGCAGTACTTC CAVSFSGKNYEQYF
TRBJ2-2 TRBD2 few TRBV6-6 TGTGCCAGCAGTTACGCGATTGGGACTAGCACCGGGGAGCTGTTTTTT CASSYAIGTSTGELFF
TRBJ2-7 . . TRBV9 TGTGCCAGCAGCCCACAACTAGCCCCCTCCTACGAGCAGTACTTC CASSPQLAPSYEQYF
TRBJ2-7 . . TRBV19 TGTGCCAGTAGTATCCAGGGTTACTACGAGCAGTACTTC CASSIQGYYEQYF
TRBJ1-2 TRBD1 . TRBV20-1 TGCAGTGCTAGTCAGGGGGTATCGTTCCCCTATGGCTACACCTTC CSASQGVSFPYGYTF
TRBJ2-7 TRBD1 . TRBV7-3 TGTGCCAGCAGCCAGGGGACAGGGTTAGAGCAGTACTTC CASSQGTGLEQYF
TRBJ1-5 . once TRBV7-2 TGTGCCAGCAGCTCCACTGTGGAGCAGCCCCAGCATTTT CASSSTVEQPQHF
TRBJ2-7 . few TRBV5-4 TGTGCCAGCAGCAGGCAACAGGGATTCGAGCAGTACTTC CASSRQQGFEQYF
TRBJ2-7 . . TRBV7-9 TGTGCCAGCAGCTTAGGGACATACTACGAGCAGTACTTC CASSLGTYYEQYF
TRBJ1-2 TRBD1 . TRBV7-2 TGTGCCAGCAGCTACCCGAGGGGGCCCGCCCACTATGGCTACACCTTC CASSYPRGPAHYGYTF
TRBJ2-7 . . TRBV7-2 TGTGCCAGCAGCTTAGCGCTACCGGACGAGCAGTACTTC CASSLALPDEQYF
TRBJ2-7 TRBD2 . TRBV6-1 TGTGCCAGCAGTGAATTAGCGGGGGCGCTCTTCGGGGAGCAGTACTTC CASSELAGALFGEQYF
TRBJ1-6 . . TRBV5-5 TGTGCCAGCAGCCCACTTGACAGTTTACCCCTCCACTTT CASSPLDSLPLHF
TRBJ2-1 TRBD2 . TRBV13 TGTGCCAGCAGCGGTCAGCGGGAAGTTTTGAATGAGCAGTTCTTC CASSGQREVLNEQFF
TRBJ2-3 . . TRBV21-1 TGTGCCAGTCCAAAAACCCTAATAGCGGGAGGTACAGATACGCAGTATTTT CASPKTLIAGGTDTQYF
TRBJ2-7 . . TRBV5-4 TGTGCCAGCAGACAAGGACAAGCTAGCTCCTACGAGCAGTACTTC CASRQGQASSYEQYF
TRBJ1-6 . . TRBV9 TGTGCCAGCAGCGGGTCAGGGAATGATCCCCTCCACTTT CASSGSGNDPLHF
TRBJ2-7 TRBD2 . TRBV27 TGTGCCAGCAGTCCCCCGGGGGGGGTTACCTACGAGCAGTACTTC CASSPPGGVTYEQYF
TRBJ1-6 . few TRBV7-9 TGTGCCAGCAGCCCCAGCACCGGCAGGGGAAATTCACCCCTCCACTTT CASSPSTGRGNSPLHF
TRBJ1-2 . . TRBV12-3/TRBV12-4 TGTGCCAGCAGTTCCTCTGGGGTAGGGGACACCTTC CASSSSGVGDTF
TRBJ1-2 . . TRBV6-2/TRBV6-3 TGTGCCAGCAGTTCCAGCGAACGGATACATGGCTACACCTTC CASSSSERIHGYTF
TRBJ1-5 TRBD1 . TRBV7-8 TGTGCCAGCAGCTTAAGGGACAGCGGGCGCCAGCATTTT CASSLRDSGRQHF
TRBJ2-3 TRBD2 . TRBV29-1 TGCAGCGTTGCCCCGGGACTAGCAACAGATACGCAGTATTTT CSVAPGLATDTQYF
TRBJ1-3 . . TRBV3-1/TRBV3-2 TGTGCCAGCAGCCAAGTGGGACAAGCGGGAAACACCATATATTTT CASSQVGQAGNTIYF
TRBJ2-5 TRBD2 . TRBV5-4 TGTGCCAGCAGCCTTCTCCTAGCGGGGGGAGGCTTTAGAGAGACCCAGTACTTC CASSLLLAGGGFRETQYF
TRBJ2-3 TRBD1 . TRBV7-6 TGTGCCAGCAGCGCCCGACAGGGGAGAGATACGCAGTATTTT CASSARQGRDTQYF
TRBJ2-7 . . TRBV21-1 TGTGCCAGCAGCAGACCCCCGGGACAGGGGAATCGCGAGCAGTACTTC CASSRPPGQGNREQYF
TRBJ1-2 . . TRBV2 TGTGCCAGCAGCATAGGGAGGGCCAGGGACTATGGCTACACCTTC CASSIGRARDYGYTF
TRBJ2-7 TRBD1 . TRBV27 TGTGCCAGCAGTTTAACCACTCCATCGGGACAGTGGTCGTACGAGCAGTACTTC CASSLTTPSGQWSYEQYF
TRBJ2-7 . . TRBV6-5 TGTGCCAGCGGTCGGGGTGGGTTTCGGTCCTACGAGCAGTACTTC CASGRGGFRSYEQYF
TRBJ2-3 TRBD1 . TRBV27 TGTGCCAGCAGCCCTCAGGGGGCTTCAATCACTAGCACAGATACGCAGTATTTT CASSPQGASITSTDTQYF
TRBJ1-4 TRBD1 . TRBV6-5 TGTGCCAGCAGTAACAGGGGCGGAGGTGAAAAACTGTTTTTT CASSNRGGGEKLFF
TRBJ1-1 . . TRBV7-9 TGTGCCAGCACCTTCCCAACCCCGGGGACTGAAGCTTTCTTT CASTFPTPGTEAFF
TRBJ2-6 . once TRBV11-2 TGTGCCAGCACTGCTGGGGCCAACGTCCTGACTTTC CASTAGANVLTF
TRBJ2-1 . . TRBV19 TGTGCCAGTCGATCTCCGCCTGGGGGCATTAACTACAATGAGCAGTTCTTC CASRSPPGGINYNEQFF
TRBJ2-4 . . TRBV21-1 TGTGCCAGCTCAGGGTACAAAAACATTCAGTACTTC CASSGYKNIQYF
TRBJ2-7 . . TRBV11-2 TGTGCCAGCAGCTTAGGAGCACCCGCCTACGAGCAGTACTTC CASSLGAPAYEQYF
TRBJ1-6 . . TRBV28 TGTGCCAGCAGGGGCAGATTTAATTCACCCCTCCACTTT CASRGRFNSPLHF
TRBJ1-1 . . TRBV7-9 TGTGCCAGCAGCTTCGCTATGAACACTGAAGCTTTCTTT CASSFAMNTEAFF
TRBJ1-1 TRBD1 . TRBV11-1 TGTGCCAGCAGCTTAGCGGGACAGGGCCGAGGGGCTTTCTTT CASSLAGQGRGAFF
TRBJ2-7 TRBD1 . TRBV19 TGTGCCAGTAGTATAGTGGGACAGGGGCGGTACGAGCAGTACTTC CASSIVGQGRYEQYF
TRBJ1-1 . . TRBV19 TGTGCCAGTAGTATCGGAGCCTATGGGAACACTGAAGCTTTCTTT CASSIGAYGNTEAFF
TRBJ1-1 TRBD1 . TRBV6-5 TGTGCCAGCAGCACAAGGGGGCTAGAGACGGAAGCTTTCTTT CASSTRGLETEAFF
TRBJ1-6 . . TRBV28 TGTGCCAGCAGTTCTAAGGGGGAGGGTCATATGGTCCACTTT CASSSKGEGHMVHF
TRBJ2-2 . . TRBV29-1 TGCAGCGTTGAACCAGAGAACACCGGGGAGCTGTTTTTT CSVEPENTGELFF
TRBJ2-3 TRBD2 few TRBV25-1 TGTGCCAGCAGAACTAGCGCGAGCACAGATACGCAGTATTTT CASRTSASTDTQYF
TRBJ2-7 . once TRBV7-9 TGTGCCAGCAGCCCCGGAGGTTGGGGTCTCGAGCAGTACTTC CASSPGGWGLEQYF